The clone carrying this T cell receptor (beta chain) has only one observation. These data belong to a study of cytotoxic CD8 clonotypes in ibrutinib-treated CLL. Assay: immunoSEQ multiplex PCR; the TCRdb copy retains only in-frame clones and omits some. Among 300,000 to 350,000 clones listed, about 77% were seen once. V dropped 0 bases and J dropped 9 bases, with 15 bases sitting between them. The CDR3 covers 15 residues. The germline gives CDR1 MRHNA, CDR2 SNTAGT. This chain connects TRBV6-4 to TRBJ2-1; tentative D call: TRBD2 (5 bases). The TCR comes from a human donor with chronic lymphocytic leukemia. The sample consisted of PBMCs, taken before ibrutinib treatment. In nucleotides, the CDR3 is TGTGCCAGCAGTGACTCAGGCTACCCCCGGGGTGAGCAGTTCTTC. Translating it yields CASSDSGYPRGEQFF.